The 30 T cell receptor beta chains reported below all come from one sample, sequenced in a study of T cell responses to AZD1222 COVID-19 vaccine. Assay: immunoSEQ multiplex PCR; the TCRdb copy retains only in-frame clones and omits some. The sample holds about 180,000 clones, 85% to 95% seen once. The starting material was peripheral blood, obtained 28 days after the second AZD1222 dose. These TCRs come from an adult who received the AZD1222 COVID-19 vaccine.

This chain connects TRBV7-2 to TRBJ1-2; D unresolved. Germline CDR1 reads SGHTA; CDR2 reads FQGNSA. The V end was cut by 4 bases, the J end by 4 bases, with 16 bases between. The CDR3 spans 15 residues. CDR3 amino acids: CASSSYPGAPYGYTF. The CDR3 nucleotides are TGTGCCAGCAGCTCCTATCCGGGAGCTCCCTATGGCTACACCTTC.

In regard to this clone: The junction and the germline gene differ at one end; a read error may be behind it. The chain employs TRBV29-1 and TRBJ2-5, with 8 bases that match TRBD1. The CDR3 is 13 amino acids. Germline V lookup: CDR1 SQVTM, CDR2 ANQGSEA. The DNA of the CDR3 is TGCAGCGTAGAAGGACAGGGCCAAGAGACCCAGTACTTC. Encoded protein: CSVEGQGQETQYF.

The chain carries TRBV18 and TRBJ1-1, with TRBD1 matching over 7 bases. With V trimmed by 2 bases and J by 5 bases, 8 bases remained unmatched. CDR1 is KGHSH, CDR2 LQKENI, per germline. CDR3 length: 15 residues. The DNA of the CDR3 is TGTGCCAGCTCACCAACGACAGGGAGGGATACTGAAGCTTTCTTT. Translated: CASSPTTGRDTEAFF.

This chain's CDR3 is CSATKGTGPHSGNTIYF. The CDR3, as DNA: TGCAGCGCAACAAAGGGGACAGGGCCCCACTCTGGAAACACCATATATTTT. This rearrangement joins TRBV29-1 to TRBJ1-3, with TRBD1 matching over 9 bases. The CDR3 loop spans 17 amino acids. Per germline, CDR1 SQVTM and CDR2 ANQGSEA. After removal of 7 bases from V and 0 bases from J, the junction contained 13 bases not matched to a gene.

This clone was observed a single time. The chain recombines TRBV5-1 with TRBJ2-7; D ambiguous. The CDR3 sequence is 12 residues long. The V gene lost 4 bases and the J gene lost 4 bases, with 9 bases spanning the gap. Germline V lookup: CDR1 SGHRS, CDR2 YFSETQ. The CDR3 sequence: CASSQESYEQYF. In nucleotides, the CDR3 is TGCGCCAGCAGCCAGGAAAGTTACGAGCAGTACTTC.

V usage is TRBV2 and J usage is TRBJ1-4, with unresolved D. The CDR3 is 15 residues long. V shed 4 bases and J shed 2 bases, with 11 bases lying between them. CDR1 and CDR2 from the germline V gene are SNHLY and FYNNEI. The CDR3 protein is CASSALQTTNEKLFF. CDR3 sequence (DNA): TGTGCCAGCAGTGCCCTACAGACGACTAATGAAAAACTGTTTTTT.

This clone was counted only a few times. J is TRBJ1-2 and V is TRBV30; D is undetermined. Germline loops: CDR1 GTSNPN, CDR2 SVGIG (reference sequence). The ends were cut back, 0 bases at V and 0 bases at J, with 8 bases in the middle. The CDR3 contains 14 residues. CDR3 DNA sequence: TGTGCCTGGAGTGTGGTGCCGTCTAACTATGGCTACACCTTC. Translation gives CAWSVVPSNYGYTF. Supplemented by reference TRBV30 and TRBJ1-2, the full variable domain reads SQTIHQWPATLVQPVGSPLSLECTVEGTSNPNLYWYRQAAGRGLQLLFYSVGIGQISSEVPQNLSASRPQDRQFILSSKKLLLSDSGFYLCAWSVVPSNYGYTFGSGTRLTVV.

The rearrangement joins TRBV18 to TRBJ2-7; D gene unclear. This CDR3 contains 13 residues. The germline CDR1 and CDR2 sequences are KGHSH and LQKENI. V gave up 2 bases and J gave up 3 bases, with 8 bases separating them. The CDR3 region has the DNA TGTGCCAGCTCACCATCAGGTGGCTACGAGCAGTACTTC. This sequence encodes CASSPSGGYEQYF. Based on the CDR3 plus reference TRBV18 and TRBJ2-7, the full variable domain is NAGVMQNPRHLVRRRGQEARLRCSPMKGHSHVYWYRQLPEEGLKFMVYLQKENIIDESGMPKERFSAEFPKEGPSILRIQQVVRGDSAAYFCASSPSGGYEQYFGPGTRLTVT.

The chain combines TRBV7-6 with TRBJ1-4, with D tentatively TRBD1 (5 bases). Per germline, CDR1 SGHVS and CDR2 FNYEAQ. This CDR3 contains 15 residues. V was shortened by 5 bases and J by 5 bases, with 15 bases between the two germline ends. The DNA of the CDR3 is TGTGCCAGCAGCCCGTCTTGGGGCCCCAATGAAAAACTGTTTTTT. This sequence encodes CASSPSWGPNEKLFF.

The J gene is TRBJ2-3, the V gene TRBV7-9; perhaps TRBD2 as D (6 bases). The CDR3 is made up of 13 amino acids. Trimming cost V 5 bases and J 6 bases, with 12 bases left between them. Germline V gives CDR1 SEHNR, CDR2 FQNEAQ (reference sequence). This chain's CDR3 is CASSSSGVDTQYF. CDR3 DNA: TGTGCCAGCAGCAGTAGCGGAGTGGATACGCAGTATTTT.

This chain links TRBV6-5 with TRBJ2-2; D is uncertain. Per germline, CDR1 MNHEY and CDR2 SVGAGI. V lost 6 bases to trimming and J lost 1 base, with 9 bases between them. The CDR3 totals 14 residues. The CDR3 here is CASRLQKNTGELFF. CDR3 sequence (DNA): TGTGCCAGCAGATTACAGAAGAACACCGGGGAGCTGTTTTTT.

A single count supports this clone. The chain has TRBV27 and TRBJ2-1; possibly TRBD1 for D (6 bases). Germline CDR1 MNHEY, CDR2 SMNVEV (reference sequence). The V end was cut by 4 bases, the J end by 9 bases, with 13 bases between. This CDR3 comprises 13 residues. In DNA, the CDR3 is TGTGCCAGCAGTTCCTACAGGGTCACTGAGCAGTTCTTC. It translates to CASSSYRVTEQFF.

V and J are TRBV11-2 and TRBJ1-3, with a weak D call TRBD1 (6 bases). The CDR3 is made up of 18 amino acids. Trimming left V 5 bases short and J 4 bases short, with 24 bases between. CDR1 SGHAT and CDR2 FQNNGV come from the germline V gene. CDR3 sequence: CASSNILGRGARGNTIYF. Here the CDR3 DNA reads TGTGCCAGCAGCAACATACTGGGGCGGGGGGCAAGAGGAAACACCATATATTTT. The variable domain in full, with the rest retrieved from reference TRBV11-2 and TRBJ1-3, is EAGVAQSPRYKIIEKRQSVAFWCNPISGHATLYWYQQILGQGPKLLIQFQNNGVVDDSQLPKDRFSAERLKGVDSTLKIQPAKLEDSAVYLCASSNILGRGARGNTIYFGEGSWLTVV.

This CDR3 is CASNSVGSWETQYF. Here the CDR3 DNA reads TGTGCCAGCAACTCCGTGGGTAGCTGGGAGACCCAGTACTTC. The rearrangement uses TRBV2 and TRBJ2-5; no definite D call. The germline gives CDR1 SNHLY, CDR2 FYNNEI. The CDR3 runs to 14 residues. The V end was cut by 7 bases, the J end by 5 bases, with 17 bases between. Supplemented by reference TRBV2 and TRBJ2-5, the full variable domain reads EPEVTQTPSHQVTQMGQEVILRCVPISNHLYFYWYRQILGQKVEFLVSFYNNEISEKSEIFDDQFSVERPDGSNFTLKIRSTKLEDSAMYFCASNSVGSWETQYFGPGTRLLVL.

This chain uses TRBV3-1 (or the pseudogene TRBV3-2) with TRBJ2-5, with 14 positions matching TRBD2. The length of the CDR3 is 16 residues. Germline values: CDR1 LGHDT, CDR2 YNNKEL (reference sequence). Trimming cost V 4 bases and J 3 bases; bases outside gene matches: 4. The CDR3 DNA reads TGTGCCAGCAGCCCCTGGACTAGCGGGGGGAAAGAGACCCAGTACTTC. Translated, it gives CASSPWTSGGKETQYF.

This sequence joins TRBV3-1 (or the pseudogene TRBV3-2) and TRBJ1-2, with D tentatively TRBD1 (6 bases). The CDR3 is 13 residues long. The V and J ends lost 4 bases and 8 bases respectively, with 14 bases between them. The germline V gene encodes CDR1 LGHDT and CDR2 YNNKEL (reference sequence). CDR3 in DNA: TGTGCCAGCAGCCCCCGGACAGCCGGCGGCTACACCTTC. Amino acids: CASSPRTAGGYTF.

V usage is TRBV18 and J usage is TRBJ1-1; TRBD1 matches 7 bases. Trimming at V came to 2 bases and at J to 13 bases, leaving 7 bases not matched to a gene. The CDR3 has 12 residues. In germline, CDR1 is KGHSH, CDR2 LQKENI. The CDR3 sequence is CASSPGQENVFF. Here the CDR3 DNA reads TGTGCCAGCTCACCAGGACAGGAGAACGTTTTCTTT.

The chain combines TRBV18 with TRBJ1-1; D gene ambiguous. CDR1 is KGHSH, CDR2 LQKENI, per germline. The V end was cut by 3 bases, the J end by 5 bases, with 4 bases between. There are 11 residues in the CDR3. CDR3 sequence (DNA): TGTGCCAGCTCACCGGGGACTGAAGCTTTCTTT. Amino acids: CASSPGTEAFF.

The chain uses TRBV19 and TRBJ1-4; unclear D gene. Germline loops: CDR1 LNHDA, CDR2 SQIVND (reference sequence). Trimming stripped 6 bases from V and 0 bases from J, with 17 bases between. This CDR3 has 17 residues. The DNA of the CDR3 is TGTGCCAGTAGCCCCATTGGGAATCCTGCAACTAATGAAAAACTGTTTTTT. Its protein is CASSPIGNPATNEKLFF.

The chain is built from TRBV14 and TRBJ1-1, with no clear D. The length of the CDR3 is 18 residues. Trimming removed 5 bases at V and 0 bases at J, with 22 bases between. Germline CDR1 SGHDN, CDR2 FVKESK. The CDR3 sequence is CASSFRRRTTLMNTEAFF. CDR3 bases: TGTGCCAGCAGCTTCCGCCGAAGGACCACCCTCATGAACACTGAAGCTTTCTTT.

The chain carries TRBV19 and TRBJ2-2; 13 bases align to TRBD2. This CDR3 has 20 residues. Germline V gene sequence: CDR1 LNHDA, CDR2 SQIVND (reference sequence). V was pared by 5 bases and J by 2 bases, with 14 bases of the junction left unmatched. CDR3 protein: CASSHHNPGLAGTNTGELFF. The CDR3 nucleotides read TGTGCCAGTAGTCACCACAATCCGGGACTAGCGGGGACAAACACCGGGGAGCTGTTTTTT.

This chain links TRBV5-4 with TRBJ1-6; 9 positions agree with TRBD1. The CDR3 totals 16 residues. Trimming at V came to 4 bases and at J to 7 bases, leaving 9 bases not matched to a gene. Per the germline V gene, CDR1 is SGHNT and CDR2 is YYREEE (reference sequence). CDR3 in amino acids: CASSRPGQGGNSPLHF. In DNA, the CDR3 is TGTGCCAGCAGCAGACCGGGACAGGGAGGGAATTCACCCCTCCACTTT.

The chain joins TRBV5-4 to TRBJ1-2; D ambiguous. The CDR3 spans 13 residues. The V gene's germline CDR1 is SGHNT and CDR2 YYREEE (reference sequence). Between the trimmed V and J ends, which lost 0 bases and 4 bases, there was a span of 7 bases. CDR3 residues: CASSLEAAYGYTF. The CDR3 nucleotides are TGTGCCAGCAGCTTGGAGGCAGCCTATGGCTACACCTTC.

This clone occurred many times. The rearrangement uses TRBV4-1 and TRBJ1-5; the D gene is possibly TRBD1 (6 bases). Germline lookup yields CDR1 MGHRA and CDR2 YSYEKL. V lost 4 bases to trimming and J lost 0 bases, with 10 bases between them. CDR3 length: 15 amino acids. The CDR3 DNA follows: TGCGCCAGCAGCCGGGACATCCATAGCAATCAGCCCCAGCATTTT. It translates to CASSRDIHSNQPQHF.

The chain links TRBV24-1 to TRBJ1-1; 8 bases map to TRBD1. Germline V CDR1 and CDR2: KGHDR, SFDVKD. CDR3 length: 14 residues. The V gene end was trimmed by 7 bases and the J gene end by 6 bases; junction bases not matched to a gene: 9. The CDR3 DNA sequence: TGTGCCACCAGCCAGACAGGGGCGCGGGCTGAAGCTTTCTTT. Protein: CATSQTGARAEAFF.

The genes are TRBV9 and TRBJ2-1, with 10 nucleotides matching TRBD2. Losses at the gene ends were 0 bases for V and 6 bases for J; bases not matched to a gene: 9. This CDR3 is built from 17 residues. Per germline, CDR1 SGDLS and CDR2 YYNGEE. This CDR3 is CASSVDSGRSLVNEQFF. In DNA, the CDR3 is TGTGCCAGCAGCGTAGATAGCGGGAGGTCCTTAGTCAATGAGCAGTTCTTC.

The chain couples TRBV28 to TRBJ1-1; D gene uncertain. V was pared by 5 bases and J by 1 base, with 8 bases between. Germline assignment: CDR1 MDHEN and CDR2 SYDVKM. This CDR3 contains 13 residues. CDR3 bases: TGTGCCAGCAGTCCCCCAGGGAACACTGAAGCTTTCTTT. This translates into CASSPPGNTEAFF.

This CDR3 is CASSLRGNYGYTF. CDR3 DNA sequence: TGTGCCAGCAGCTTAAGAGGGAACTATGGCTACACCTTC. J is TRBJ1-2 and V is TRBV7-9; D is unresolved. Trimming shortened V by 2 bases and J by 2 bases, and 6 bases separated the two germline ends. The CDR3 length is 13 residues. CDR1 and CDR2 from the germline V gene are SEHNR and FQNEAQ (reference sequence).

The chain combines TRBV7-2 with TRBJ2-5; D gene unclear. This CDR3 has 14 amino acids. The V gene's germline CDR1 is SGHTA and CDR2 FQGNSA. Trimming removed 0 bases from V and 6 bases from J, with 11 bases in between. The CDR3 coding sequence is TGTGCCAGCAGCTTAGCGTCTGGTCTCCAGACCCAGTACTTC. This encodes CASSLASGLQTQYF.

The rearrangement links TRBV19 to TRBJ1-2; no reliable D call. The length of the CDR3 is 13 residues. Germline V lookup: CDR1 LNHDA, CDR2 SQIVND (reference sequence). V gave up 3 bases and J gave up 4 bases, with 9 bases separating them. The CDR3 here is CASSISGGYGYTF. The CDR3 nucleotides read TGTGCCAGTAGTATCTCGGGAGGCTATGGCTACACCTTC.